A single sample is the source of the 27 T cell receptor beta chains below, sequenced in a study of lymphopenia after photon versus proton radiotherapy. Method: immunoSEQ multiplex PCR; TCRdb's copy keeps in-frame clones and lacks some. The data hold approximately 30,000 clones, with around 80% observed a single time. The sample was peripheral blood, taken from a patient treated with photon-based radiotherapy. These receptors came from a man between 45 and 60 years old with gastric cancer.

The gene calls are TRBV5-1 and TRBJ2-3; TRBD1 matches 7 bases. The junction had 4 bases not matched to a gene; V was cut back by 0 bases and J by 0 bases. In germline, CDR1 is SGHRS, CDR2 YFSETQ. The CDR3 length is 16 residues. CDR3 region: CASSLARGYSTDTQYF. The CDR3 coding sequence is TGCGCCAGCAGCTTGGCCAGGGGGTATAGCACAGATACGCAGTATTTT.

The J gene is TRBJ1-2, the V gene TRBV27; D unresolved. This CDR3 contains 14 residues. V lost 3 bases and J lost 5, with 13 bases in between. Germline CDR1 MNHEY, CDR2 SMNVEV (reference sequence). CDR3 loop: CASSFGRLGYGYTF. For the CDR3, the DNA is TGTGCCAGCAGTTTCGGCAGGCTAGGGTATGGCTACACCTTC.

The rearrangement uses TRBV9 and TRBJ2-1; 8 positions match TRBD2. Losses at the gene ends were 4 bases for V and 7 bases for J; bases not matched to a gene: 10. The CDR3 loop spans 15 amino acids. Germline-derived CDR1 and CDR2 are SGDLS and YYNGEE. CDR3 residues: CASSRLAGGANEQFF. The CDR3 region has the DNA TGTGCCAGCAGCCGTCTTGCCGGGGGGGCGAATGAGCAGTTCTTC.

The chain combines TRBV7-2 with TRBJ2-1; TRBD2 aligns across 9 bases. The V segment lost 8 bases and the J segment 1 base; nucleotides outside the gene matches: 15. Germline loops: CDR1 SGHTA, CDR2 FQGNSA. The CDR3 consists of 18 residues. CDR3 sequence (DNA): TGTGCCAGCGGAAGCCCCAGGGCGGGGGGGCGGTCCTACAATGAGCAGTTCTTC. Amino acids: CASGSPRAGGRSYNEQFF.

V usage is TRBV7-2 and J usage is TRBJ2-2, with D uncertain. CDR1 is SGHTA and CDR2 is FQGNSA in the germline V gene. This CDR3 spans 12 amino acids. V dropped 1 base and J dropped 7 bases, with 4 bases sitting between them. The CDR3 DNA reads TGTGCCAGCAGCTTAGAGATCGGGGAGCTGTTTTTT. Translated, it gives CASSLEIGELFF.

The V call is TRBV2, the J call TRBJ2-3; perhaps TRBD2 as D (5 bases). The CDR3 has 15 amino acids. V was pared by 4 bases and J by 3 bases, with 14 bases between. CDR1 is SNHLY and CDR2 is FYNNEI in the germline V gene. The CDR3 DNA is TGTGCCAGCAGTGGAGGGATTGGGATGACAGATACGCAGTATTTT. It codes for CASSGGIGMTDTQYF.

This clone was counted between two and nine times. The chain combines TRBV6-5 with TRBJ2-2; no clear D. Trimming removed 6 bases at V and 1 base at J, with 9 bases between. There are 14 residues in the CDR3. Germline CDR1 and CDR2: MNHEY and SVGAGI. DNA of the CDR3: TGTGCCAGCAGAGGGATGTTGAACACCGGGGAGCTGTTTTTT. This gives the protein CASRGMLNTGELFF.

This clone has a handful of counts. The chain joins TRBV6-1 to TRBJ1-4; D is ambiguous. Germline assignment: CDR1 MNHNS and CDR2 SASEGT. The length of the CDR3 is 14 residues. Trimming left V 1 base short and J 10 bases short, with 13 bases between. In nucleotides, the CDR3 is TGTGCCAGCAGTGAAGGGGAGGCTCGAGGAAAACTGTTTTTT. This translates into CASSEGEARGKLFF.

The chain recombines TRBV5-1 with TRBJ1-2; D gene unclear. Germline lookup yields CDR1 SGHRS and CDR2 YFSETQ. There are 14 residues in the CDR3. V shed 3 bases and J shed 5 bases, with 14 bases lying between them. CDR3 amino acids: CASSSFVRFYGYTF. The CDR3 DNA sequence: TGCGCCAGCAGCTCCTTTGTCAGGTTTTATGGCTACACCTTC.

The chain combines TRBV7-9 with TRBJ2-7, with D unclear. Trimming stripped 1 base from V and 4 bases from J, with 20 bases between. Germline lookup yields CDR1 SEHNR and CDR2 FQNEAQ (reference sequence). CDR3 size: 17 residues. CDR3 nucleotide sequence: TGTGCCAGCAGCTTAGACGTCCGAAACTGGACGGTTTACGAGCAGTACGTC. It is translated as CASSLDVRNWTVYEQYV.

This clone occurred a few times. The V gene is TRBV7-2, the J gene TRBJ2-2; D unclear. V shed 5 bases and J shed 5 bases, with 6 bases lying between them. Germline V CDR1 and CDR2: SGHTA, FQGNSA. This CDR3 spans 12 amino acids. CDR3 loop: CASSPHTGELFF. In nucleotides, the CDR3 is TGTGCCAGCAGCCCACATACCGGGGAGCTGTTTTTT.

V gene TRBV11-2 combines with J gene TRBJ1-3; D gene ambiguous. The CDR3 is 15 residues long. V lost 1 base to trimming and J lost 0 bases, with 7 bases between them. The germline CDR1 and CDR2 sequences are SGHAT and FQNNGV. CDR3 region: CASSLGRVSGNTIYF. The CDR3, as DNA: TGTGCCAGCAGCTTAGGGCGGGTCTCTGGAAACACCATATATTTT.

The V call is TRBV6-6, the J call TRBJ2-5; unclear D gene. The CDR3 runs to 11 residues. The ends were cut back, 6 bases at V and 5 bases at J, with 7 bases in the middle. The germline V gene has CDR1 MNHNY and CDR2 SVGAGI (reference sequence). The chain's CDR3 is CASRATETQYF. The CDR3 DNA is TGTGCCAGCAGGGCGACGGAGACCCAGTACTTC.

The chain carries TRBV19 and TRBJ1-2, with TRBD1 matching over 7 bases. This CDR3 has 16 amino acids. V lost 5 bases and J lost 9; bases outside the gene matches: 18. Germline CDR1 reads LNHDA; CDR2 reads SQIVND (reference sequence). As DNA, the CDR3 is TGTGCCAGTAGTTTACTTCTCGGGGACAGCTACACTCGCTACACCTTC. Its protein is CASSLLLGDSYTRYTF.

The count of this clone is one. The V call is TRBV30, the J call TRBJ1-2; TRBD1 agrees at 9 bases. The germline V gene encodes CDR1 GTSNPN and CDR2 SVGIG (reference sequence). Unmatched junction bases numbered 6, after V lost 3 bases and J lost 7 bases. The CDR3 sequence is 13 residues long. The CDR3 protein is CAWRNTGGSGYTF. CDR3 sequence (DNA): TGTGCCTGGAGAAATACAGGGGGCTCTGGCTACACCTTC.

This clone is a singleton in its sample. This chain links TRBV2 with TRBJ1-2; 9 bases line up with TRBD1. The CDR3 runs 14 residues. CDR1 SNHLY and CDR2 FYNNEI come from the germline V gene. J gave up 4 bases and V 4 bases, and 4 bases lay outside the gene matches. CDR3 loop: CASSGDRVSYGYTF. The DNA for the CDR3 is TGTGCCAGCAGTGGGGACAGGGTGAGCTATGGCTACACCTTC.

CDR3 in amino acids: CASSSAGTGLHNEQFF. CDR3 bases: TGTGCCAGCAGCTCCGCCGGGACAGGGTTGCACAATGAGCAGTTCTTC. This chain joins TRBV5-8 and TRBJ2-1, with 9 bases that match TRBD1. V dropped 3 bases and J dropped 5; count of bases not matched to a gene: 9. This CDR3 is built from 16 residues. Germline V gene lookup returns CDR1 SGHTS and CDR2 YDEGEE. The variable domain in full, completed from reference TRBV5-8 and TRBJ2-1, reads EAGVTQSPTHLIKTRGQQATLRCSPISGHTSVYWYQQALGLGLQFLLWYDEGEERNRGNFPPRFSGRQFPNYSSELNVNALELEDSALYLCASSSAGTGLHNEQFFGPGTRLTVL.

CDR3 coding DNA: TGTGCCAGCAGCTTATACGGGACTAGCCAAGAGACCCAGTACTTC. Protein product: CASSLYGTSQETQYF. The chain joins TRBV7-6 to TRBJ2-5; 8 bases map to TRBD2. The germline V gene has CDR1 SGHVS and CDR2 FNYEAQ. The CDR3 runs to 15 residues. The V segment lost 2 bases and the J segment 1 base; nucleotides outside the gene matches: 3.

This rearrangement joins TRBV19 to TRBJ1-4; 7 positions agree with TRBD1. The CDR3 totals 13 residues. The germline CDR1 and CDR2 sequences are LNHDA and SQIVND (reference sequence). V gave up 7 bases and J gave up 8 bases; unmatched junction bases: 7. Here the CDR3 DNA reads TGTGCCAGTATTGACAGGGTGGAGGAAAAACTGTTTTTT. Residues: CASIDRVEEKLFF. The full variable domain, in which reference TRBV19 and TRBJ1-4 provide the parts outside the CDR3, is DGGITQSPKYLFRKEGQNVTLSCEQNLNHDAMYWYRQDPGQGLRLIYYSQIVNDFQKGDIAEGYSVSREKKESFPLTVTSAQKNPTAFYLCASIDRVEEKLFFGSGTQLSVL.

This sequence joins TRBV29-1 and TRBJ2-2; 8 bases are shared with TRBD2. The CDR3 extends over 16 amino acids. The junction had 14 bases not matched to a gene; V was cut back by 7 bases and J by 4 bases. Germline lookup yields CDR1 SQVTM and CDR2 ANQGSEA. DNA of the CDR3: TGCAGCGCCCTACCTCTGCGGGGGGCCGGCACCGGGGAGCTGTTTTTT. Its translation is CSALPLRGAGTGELFF.

The chain has TRBV5-1 and TRBJ2-5; 11 bases are a match to TRBD2. J gave up 6 bases and V 1 base, and 8 bases lay outside the gene matches. This CDR3 is 16 amino acids long. Germline V CDR1 and CDR2: SGHRS, YFSETQ. CDR3 bases: TGCGCCAGCAGCTTGAATGGCGCTAGCGGGGGGAAGACCCAGTACTTC. Translating gives CASSLNGASGGKTQYF.

The CDR3 DNA sequence: TGCGCCAGCAGCTTAGGGGCCTTACAAGAGACCCAGTACTTC. This sequence encodes CASSLGALQETQYF. The V gene is TRBV5-1, the J gene TRBJ2-5, with D maybe TRBD1 (5 bases). V was clipped by 2 bases and J by 2 bases, with 10 bases between them. Germline lookup yields CDR1 SGHRS and CDR2 YFSETQ. The length of the CDR3 is 14 residues.

J is TRBJ1-6 and V is TRBV5-5; 7 bases agree with TRBD1. Looked up from germline, CDR1 is SGHKS and CDR2 is YYEKEE (reference sequence). The CDR3 sequence is 15 residues long. Trimming cost V 4 bases and J 10 bases; bases outside gene matches: 11. As DNA, the CDR3 is TGTGCCAGCAGCCAAAATTGGGACAGAGGGTCACCCCTCCACTTT. This codes for CASSQNWDRGSPLHF.

This clone has a single count. V is TRBV2 and J is TRBJ1-4, with D unclear. The CDR3 consists of 14 residues. The V gene lost 3 bases and the J gene lost 8 bases, with 13 bases spanning the gap. Germline lookup yields CDR1 SNHLY and CDR2 FYNNEI. CDR3 coding DNA: TGTGCCAGCAGTGAGGGCCATGGGGTCGAAAAACTGTTTTTT. It encodes CASSEGHGVEKLFF. Filled out from reference TRBV2 and TRBJ1-4, the complete variable domain reads EPEVTQTPSHQVTQMGQEVILRCVPISNHLYFYWYRQILGQKVEFLVSFYNNEISEKSEIFDDQFSVERPDGSNFTLKIRSTKLEDSAMYFCASSEGHGVEKLFFGSGTQLSVL.

The CDR3 DNA reads as TGTGCCAGCTTGCTACAGTGGGATGGCTACACCTTC. It encodes CASLLQWDGYTF. This chain links TRBV2 with TRBJ1-2; D gene ambiguous. Trimming pared 8 bases from V and 6 bases from J, leaving 13 bases between. Germline CDR1 is SNHLY and CDR2 is FYNNEI. This CDR3 region has 12 residues.

This chain connects TRBV2 to TRBJ2-2; D is possibly TRBD2 (5 bases). The germline V gene has CDR1 SNHLY and CDR2 FYNNEI. The CDR3 runs to 14 residues. Deletions cut 8 bases from V and 4 bases from J, with 14 bases between. The CDR3 sequence: CASLGSRITGELFF. The CDR3 DNA reads TGTGCCAGCTTAGGGAGCAGGATCACCGGGGAGCTGTTTTTT.

This CDR3 reads CASTDRGLNTGELFF. As DNA, the CDR3 is TGCGCCAGCACCGACAGGGGGCTCAACACCGGGGAGCTGTTTTTT. The chain uses TRBV5-1 and TRBJ2-2, with 10 bases that match TRBD1. The CDR3 extends over 15 amino acids. CDR1 is SGHRS and CDR2 is YFSETQ in the germline V gene. Trimming at V came to 6 bases and at J to 2 bases, leaving 4 bases not matched to a gene.